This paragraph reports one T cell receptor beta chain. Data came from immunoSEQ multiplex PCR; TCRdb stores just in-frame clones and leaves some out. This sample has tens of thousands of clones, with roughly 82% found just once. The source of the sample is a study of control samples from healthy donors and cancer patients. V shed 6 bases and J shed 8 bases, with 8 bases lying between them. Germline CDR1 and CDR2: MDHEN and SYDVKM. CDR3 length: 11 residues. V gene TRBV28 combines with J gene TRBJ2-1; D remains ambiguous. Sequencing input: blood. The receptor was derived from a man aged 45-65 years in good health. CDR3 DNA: TGTGCCAGCAGCGTGGGGTATGAGCAGTTCTTC. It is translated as CASSVGYEQFF. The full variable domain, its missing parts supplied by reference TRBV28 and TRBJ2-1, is DVKVTQSSRYLVKRTGEKVFLECVQDMDHENMFWYRQDPGLGLRLIYFSYDVKMKEKGDIPEGYSVSREKKERFSLILESASTNQTSMYLCASSVGYEQFFGPGTRLTVL.